Described below is a single T cell receptor (beta chain) sequence and its context. The table lists this clone with a few counts. This clone's antigen is unknown. Base qualities were left out, and no much larger clone turns up one base away. The sample belongs to a study of beta chain features in type 1 diabetes (dated by TCRdb to the late 2010s). The study in broad terms: Mean age, gender distribution, total cell number and subset yield did not differ between patients and healthy donors. Whereas all 30 or so donors provided naive and central memory subsets, regulatory and stem cell-like memory subsets were isolated from just 8 patients and about eight healthy donors. The study compared the TCRB repertoires of sorted circulating CD4+ T cell subsets in recently diagnosed type 1 diabetes patients with those in matched healthy donors. A total of 90 million to 120 million sorted cells were examined across all samples, and a strong correlation was observed between cell number per subset and RNA yield.

The entire amount of isolated RNA was reverse transcribed using the High Capacity cDNA Reverse Transcription Kit, so the sequenced TCRB transcripts were expressed ones. Naive, central memory and regulatory T cell samples underwent deep immunoSEQ sequencing, averaging roughly 3.3 million total reads per sample. Sorted cells were lysed in RLT buffer and RNA was extracted with DNase-treated RNeasy Micro or Mini kits, depending on cell number. Each cell subset was processed separately to prevent cross-contamination, with patient and healthy donor samples processed together. Using the immunoSEQ multiplex PCR, TCRB sequences were amplified from cDNA into 87-bp fragments spanning the CDR3 region. Amplicons were sequenced on the Illumina HiSeq platform. Per the source publication's procedure: PCR bias was corrected computationally using synthetic template baselines, and reads within Hamming distance 2 were collapsed, with unmergeable singletons discarded. Reads were aligned against IMGT so that V, D and J genes, CDR3 length and insertions or deletions at six rearrangement sites could be assigned. Within each subset, clonotype counts were normalized to sorted cell number, after which true diversity and Gini coefficients were computed with the tcR R package. Repertoire sharing was quantified using the overlap coefficient calculated on TCRB nucleotide sequences. TCRdb stores this immuneACCESS table with in-frame sequences only. Part of the clones is absent; in the studies checked, under half of the shortfall reflects unresolved V genes, and no reason is known for the rest. The D gene and trimming were derived from the DNA, and the V and J assignments and clone size from that table. The sample records 300,000 or so clones, around 8% of which are singletons. Approximately 0.47% of the sample is taken by the ten largest.

Points the paper makes about the study in general: Because the HLA sub-analyses included only small numbers of individuals, any influence of HLA type on TCRB rearrangement was left unresolved. In all four CD4+ subsets, TCRB CDR3 length was moderately but significantly shorter in type 1 diabetes patients. At VDJ recombination sites, type 1 diabetes patients had fewer insertions and more deleted nucleotides, which implies abnormalities in thymic rearrangement. Because cDNA was sequenced instead of genomic DNA, activated cells with high expression could be over-represented, although the groups did not differ in activation or CD3 levels. Naive, central memory and regulatory TCRB repertoires appeared more similar among patients than among healthy donors. PCR might favor shorter templates, but patient and control samples were amplified and corrected together, so any skew would affect both groups equally.

A single peripheral blood draw of 90 to 150 mL on average was collected from each donor into heparinised tubes. Naive, central memory, regulatory and stem cell-like memory CD4+ T cells were sorted on a BD FACSAria II using a panel including CD45RO, CCR7, CD25, CD127, CD95 and CD27. Purity was above 98% for every sorted population. PBMCs were isolated immediately by Lymphoprep density gradient centrifugation and stained directly without culture. So that batch effects would be minimized, each experiment stained and sorted samples in pairs, pairing one healthy donor with one patient. The germline V gene provides CDR1 SGHVS and CDR2 FQNEAQ. V and J are trimmed by 5 bases and 5 bases, and the gene matches miss 3 bases of the junction. The CDR3 runs 14 amino acids, cysteine and phenylalanine included. Only the CDR3 portion is preserved as DNA: 42 bases, with reading frame beginning at the first base.

The specimen sequenced was central memory CD4+ T cells from blood. This clonotype originated in a young woman in good health. The rearranged segments are TRBV7-8 and TRBJ2-1; a stretch of 10 junction bases matches TRBD2. In nucleotide form, the sequence is TGTGCCAGCAGCCGGGGACTAGCGAACAATGAGCAGTTCTTC. Protein translation: CASSRGLANNEQFF.